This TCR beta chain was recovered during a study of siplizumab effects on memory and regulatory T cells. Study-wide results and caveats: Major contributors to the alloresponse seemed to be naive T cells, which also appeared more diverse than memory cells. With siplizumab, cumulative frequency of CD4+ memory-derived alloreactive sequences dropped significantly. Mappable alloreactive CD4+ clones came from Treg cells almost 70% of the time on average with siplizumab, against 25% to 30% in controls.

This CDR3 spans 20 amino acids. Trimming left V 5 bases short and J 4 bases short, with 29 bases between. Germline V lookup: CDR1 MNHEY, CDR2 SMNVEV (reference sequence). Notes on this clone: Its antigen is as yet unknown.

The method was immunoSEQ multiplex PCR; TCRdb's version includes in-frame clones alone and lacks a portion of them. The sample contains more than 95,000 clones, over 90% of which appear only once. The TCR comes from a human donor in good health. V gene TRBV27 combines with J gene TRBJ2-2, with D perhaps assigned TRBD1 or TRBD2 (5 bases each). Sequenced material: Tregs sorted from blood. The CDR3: CASSPRLLQTGTMGTGELFF. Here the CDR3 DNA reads TGTGCCAGCAGTCCGCGCTTATTACAAACCGGGACCATGGGCACCGGGGAGCTGTTTTTT.